This TCR beta chain originates from a study of type 1 and type 2 diabetes patients. Across the study: From PBMCs, CD4+ and CD8+ T cells were isolated by magnetic microbeads. Study observations and caveats: In CD4+ and CD8+ T cells, type 2 diabetes diversity exceeded type 1. Some T1D-only expanded clones might appear in more T2D or control samples.

Genomic DNA was the PCR template. Multiplex PCR with 30 forward and 13 reverse primers amplified the TCR beta CDR3. TCRdb fed the multiplex PCR reads into MiXCR, producing one record per CDR3 protein. The sample shows around 300,000 distinct CDR3 sequences, 40% to 50% of them seen only once. About this clonotype itself: What it binds is not known.

The V end lost 0 bases, the J end lost 0 bases, and 6 bases lay between the germline ends. Germline loops: CDR1 MGHRA, CDR2 YSYEKL. The CDR3 has 14 amino acids. Other autoimmune diseases and infections within the past four weeks excluded donors. This chain joins TRBV4-1 and TRBJ2-7; D gene uncertain. Source material: peripheral blood mononuclear cells (PBMCs). The TCR originated in a man aged 18-30 years with type 2 diabetes. As DNA, the CDR3 is TGCGCCAGCAGCCAAGAGGACGGCTCCTACGAGCAGTACTTC. Its translation is CASSQEDGSYEQYF.